The T cell receptor (beta chain) described here comes from a study of T cells in Graves' hyperthyroidism and ophthalmopathy. The source material, RNA transcripts, was used to amplify TCR beta CDR3 regions. HTBI primers were the set used in a first-round RT-PCR of the TCR CDR3. TCRdb ran MiXCR on the multiplex PCR reads and lists one entry per CDR3 protein. Of 800,000 or so distinct CDR3 sequences in the sample, more than 30% were seen once. Of note for this clonotype: The germline gene is not matched at one end of the junction; a read error may be the cause.

The study enrolled patients aged 18 to 65 with newly diagnosed hyperthyroidism of under 2 months' duration. Germline CDR1 reads SGHRS; CDR2 reads YFSETQ. The CDR3 covers 18 residues. This receptor was obtained from a man aged 18-30 years with Graves' hyperthyroidism. The specimen sequenced was blood. V usage is TRBV5-1 and J usage is TRBJ1-1; TRBD1 agrees at 8 bases. CDR3 region: CASSLARGLLESDTEASF. Written as DNA, the CDR3 is TGCGCCAGCAGCTTGGCCAGGGGGCTGCTTGAGTCAGACACTGAAGCTTCCTTT.